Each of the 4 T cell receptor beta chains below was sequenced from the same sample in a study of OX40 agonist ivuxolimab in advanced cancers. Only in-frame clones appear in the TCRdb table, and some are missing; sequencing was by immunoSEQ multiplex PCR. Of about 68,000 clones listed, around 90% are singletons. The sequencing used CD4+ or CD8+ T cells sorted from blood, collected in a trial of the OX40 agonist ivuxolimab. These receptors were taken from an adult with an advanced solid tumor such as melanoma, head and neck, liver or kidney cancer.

The CDR3 sequence is CASSTSGSSLYEQYF. The CDR3 coding sequence is TGCGCCAGCAGTACTAGCGGGAGTTCCCTCTACGAGCAGTACTTC. The chain links TRBV5-1 to TRBJ2-7, with TRBD2 matching over 11 bases. CDR3 size: 15 residues. J was trimmed by 3 bases and V by 5 bases; bases with no gene match: 7. Germline V gene lookup returns CDR1 SGHRS and CDR2 YFSETQ. The entire variable domain, with the rest obtained from reference TRBV5-1 and TRBJ2-7, is as follows: KAGVTQTPRYLIKTRGQQVTLSCSPISGHRSVSWYQQTPGQGLQFLFEYFSETQRNKGNFPGRFSGRQFSNSRSEMNVSTLELGDSALYLCASSTSGSSLYEQYFGPGTRLTVT.

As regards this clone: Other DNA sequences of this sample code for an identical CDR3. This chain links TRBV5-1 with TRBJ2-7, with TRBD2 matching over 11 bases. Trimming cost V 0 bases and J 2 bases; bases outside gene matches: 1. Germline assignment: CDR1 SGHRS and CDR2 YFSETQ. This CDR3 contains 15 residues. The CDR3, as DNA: TGCGCCAGCAGCTTGGTAGCGGGAGGGCCCTACGAGCAGTACTTC. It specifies CASSLVAGGPYEQYF.

In DNA form, the CDR3 reads TGTGCCAGTAGTATGGGACAGGGGGGAAACACCGGGGAGCTGTTTTTT. It codes for CASSMGQGGNTGELFF. This chain links TRBV19 with TRBJ2-2; 11 nucleotides agree with TRBD1. CDR1 LNHDA and CDR2 SQIVND come from the germline V gene (reference sequence). The CDR3 consists of 16 residues. Unmatched junction bases numbered 2, after V lost 3 bases and J lost 2 bases.

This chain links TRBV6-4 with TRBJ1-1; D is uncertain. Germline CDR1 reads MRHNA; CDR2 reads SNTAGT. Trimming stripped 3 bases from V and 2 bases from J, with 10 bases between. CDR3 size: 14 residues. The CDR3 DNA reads TGTGCCAGCAGTGAAGGACCGTTCAACACTGAAGCTTTCTTT. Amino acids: CASSEGPFNTEAFF.